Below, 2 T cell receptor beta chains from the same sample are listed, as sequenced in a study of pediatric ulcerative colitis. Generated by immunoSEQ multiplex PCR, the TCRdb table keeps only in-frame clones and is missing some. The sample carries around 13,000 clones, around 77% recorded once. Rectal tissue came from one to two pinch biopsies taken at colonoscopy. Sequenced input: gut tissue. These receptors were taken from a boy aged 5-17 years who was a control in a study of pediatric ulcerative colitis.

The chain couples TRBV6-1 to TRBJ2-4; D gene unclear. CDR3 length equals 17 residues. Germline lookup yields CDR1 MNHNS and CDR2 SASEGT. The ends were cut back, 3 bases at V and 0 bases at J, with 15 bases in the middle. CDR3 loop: CASSEDPPLLAKNIQYF. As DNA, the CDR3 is TGTGCCAGCAGTGAGGACCCTCCCCTGTTAGCCAAAAACATTCAGTACTTC.

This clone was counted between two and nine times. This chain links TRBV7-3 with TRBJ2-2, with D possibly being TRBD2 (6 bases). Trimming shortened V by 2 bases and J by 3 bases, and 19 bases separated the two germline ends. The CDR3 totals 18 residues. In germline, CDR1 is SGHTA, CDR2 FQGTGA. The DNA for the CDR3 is TGTGCCAGCAGCTTATACGGATCAGGGCGCGGGGACACCGGGGAGCTGTTTTTT. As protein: CASSLYGSGRGDTGELFF.